A selection of T cell receptor beta chains follows, all from one sample in a study of T cell changes during pregnancy in multiple sclerosis. Sequenced by immunoSEQ multiplex PCR; TCRdb stores in-frame clones only, minus some. This table holds about 16,000 clones, approximately 95% found once. The sequences come from peripheral blood, collected in the third trimester of pregnancy. The receptors originated from a female donor with multiple sclerosis, enrolled in a pregnancy study. Each CDR3 is given with its conserved first and last residue. Fields, in order: V gene, J gene, clone size, D gene, CDR3 protein, CDR3 DNA. The D gene is left open where the match is weak. Not all rows give a size; the values are once, few, many and, for expanded clones, a class.

v_call: TRBV2; j_call: TRBJ2-7; clone_size: NA; d_call: NA; cdr3_aa: CASSELARGSYEQYF; cdr3_nt: TGTGCCAGCAGTGAATTAGCTAGAGGATCCTACGAGCAGTACTTC
v_call: TRBV9; j_call: TRBJ2-7; clone_size: NA; d_call: NA; cdr3_aa: CASSVDPGLSSYEQYF; cdr3_nt: TGTGCCAGCAGCGTAGACCCAGGGTTGAGCTCCTACGAGCAGTACTTC
v_call: TRBV15; j_call: TRBJ2-5; clone_size: NA; d_call: NA; cdr3_aa: CATSRAPGLQETQYF; cdr3_nt: TGTGCCACCAGCAGGGCCCCAGGCCTCCAAGAGACCCAGTACTTC
v_call: TRBV27; j_call: TRBJ2-3; clone_size: NA; d_call: TRBD2; cdr3_aa: CASSPVGLAGKTDTQYF; cdr3_nt: TGTGCCAGCAGTCCGGTGGGACTAGCGGGAAAGACAGATACGCAGTATTTT
v_call: TRBV7-7; j_call: TRBJ2-4; clone_size: NA; d_call: TRBD1; cdr3_aa: CASGQGARNIQYF; cdr3_nt: TGTGCCTCCGGACAGGGGGCGAGAAACATTCAGTACTTC
v_call: TRBV29-1; j_call: TRBJ2-7; clone_size: NA; d_call: NA; cdr3_aa: CSVPGPAYEQYF; cdr3_nt: TGCAGCGTTCCAGGGCCCGCCTACGAGCAGTACTTC
v_call: TRBV5-6; j_call: TRBJ1-3; clone_size: NA; d_call: NA; cdr3_aa: CASSPVGGGLTGNTIYF; cdr3_nt: TGTGCCAGCAGCCCAGTCGGTGGGGGACTGACTGGAAACACCATATATTTT
v_call: TRBV4-3; j_call: TRBJ2-7; clone_size: NA; d_call: NA; cdr3_aa: CASSQAWSGVSEQYF; cdr3_nt: TGCGCCAGCAGCCAAGCCTGGTCAGGGGTCTCCGAGCAGTACTTC
v_call: TRBV5-1; j_call: TRBJ2-3; clone_size: once; d_call: TRBD2; cdr3_aa: CASSSLAGGRQDTQYF; cdr3_nt: TGCGCCAGCAGCTCTCTGGCGGGGGGACGGCAGGATACGCAGTATTTT
v_call: TRBV18; j_call: TRBJ1-1; clone_size: NA; d_call: TRBD1; cdr3_aa: CASSPGQGAEAFF; cdr3_nt: TGTGCCAGCTCACCGGGACAGGGCGCTGAAGCTTTCTTT
v_call: TRBV5-1; j_call: TRBJ2-1; clone_size: NA; d_call: TRBD2; cdr3_aa: CASSLSSGNKEQFF; cdr3_nt: TGCGCCAGCAGCTTGTCTAGCGGAAATAAGGAGCAGTTCTTC
v_call: TRBV19; j_call: TRBJ1-6; clone_size: NA; d_call: NA; cdr3_aa: CASSDAEGRINSPLHF; cdr3_nt: TGTGCCAGTAGTGACGCCGAGGGCAGGATTAATTCACCCCTCCACTTT
v_call: TRBV7-6; j_call: TRBJ1-5; clone_size: NA; d_call: NA; cdr3_aa: CASSSGTSNQPQHF; cdr3_nt: TGTGCCAGCAGCTCCGGGACAAGCAATCAGCCCCAGCATTTT
v_call: TRBV15; j_call: TRBJ1-1; clone_size: NA; d_call: TRBD1; cdr3_aa: CATSLHRGTEAFF; cdr3_nt: TGTGCCACCAGCCTCCACAGGGGCACTGAAGCTTTCTTT
v_call: TRBV10-3; j_call: TRBJ2-2; clone_size: NA; d_call: NA; cdr3_aa: CAISGRSPNTGELFF; cdr3_nt: TGTGCCATCAGTGGGCGGAGTCCAAACACCGGGGAGCTGTTTTTT
v_call: TRBV18; j_call: TRBJ2-2; clone_size: once; d_call: NA; cdr3_aa: CASSPSKGQKRTGELFF; cdr3_nt: TGTGCCAGCTCACCATCAAAAGGACAGAAAAGAACCGGGGAGCTGTTTTTT
v_call: TRBV28; j_call: TRBJ1-5; clone_size: NA; d_call: NA; cdr3_aa: CASREGSNQPQHF; cdr3_nt: TGTGCCAGCCGGGAGGGGAGCAATCAGCCCCAGCATTTT
v_call: TRBV30; j_call: TRBJ2-4; clone_size: NA; d_call: TRBD2; cdr3_aa: CAWRPGGARNIQYF; cdr3_nt: TGTGCCTGGAGACCCGGGGGGGCGCGAAACATTCAGTACTTC
v_call: TRBV7-9; j_call: TRBJ1-1; clone_size: NA; d_call: NA; cdr3_aa: CASRSTGGKGTEAFF; cdr3_nt: TGTGCCAGCAGGTCTACGGGGGGAAAGGGAACTGAAGCTTTCTTT
v_call: TRBV11-2; j_call: TRBJ2-7; clone_size: NA; d_call: NA; cdr3_aa: CASSFAGSYEQYF; cdr3_nt: TGTGCCAGCAGCTTCGCGGGCTCCTACGAGCAGTACTTC
v_call: TRBV12-5; j_call: TRBJ2-2; clone_size: once; d_call: NA; cdr3_aa: CASGLPLGTAGELFF; cdr3_nt: TGTGCTAGTGGTTTGCCCCTGGGGACTGCCGGGGAGCTGTTTTTT
v_call: TRBV27; j_call: TRBJ2-3; clone_size: NA; d_call: TRBD2; cdr3_aa: CASRLVAGVSTDTQYF; cdr3_nt: TGTGCCAGCAGGTTGGTGGCGGGAGTGTCCACAGATACGCAGTATTTT
v_call: TRBV7-2; j_call: TRBJ2-1; clone_size: NA; d_call: NA; cdr3_aa: CASSPGFDEQFF; cdr3_nt: TGTGCCAGCAGCCCCGGGTTCGATGAGCAGTTCTTC
v_call: TRBV5-4; j_call: TRBJ2-2; clone_size: NA; d_call: NA; cdr3_aa: CASSAGRGRSGELFF; cdr3_nt: TGTGCCAGCAGCGCCGGGCGGGGAAGGTCCGGGGAGCTGTTTTTT
v_call: TRBV27; j_call: TRBJ2-7; clone_size: NA; d_call: NA; cdr3_aa: CASRTYQDGPGDEQYF; cdr3_nt: TGTGCCAGCAGAACTTACCAGGATGGGCCCGGGGACGAGCAGTACTTC
v_call: TRBV11-2; j_call: TRBJ2-5; clone_size: NA; d_call: TRBD2; cdr3_aa: CASSLRTSGSGETQYF; cdr3_nt: TGTGCCAGCAGCTTAAGGACTAGCGGGAGTGGAGAGACCCAGTACTTC
v_call: TRBV9; j_call: TRBJ1-3; clone_size: NA; d_call: NA; cdr3_aa: CASSVEGGGGNTIYF; cdr3_nt: TGTGCCAGCAGCGTAGAGGGGGGAGGGGGAAACACCATATATTTT
v_call: TRBV29-1; j_call: TRBJ1-4; clone_size: NA; d_call: NA; cdr3_aa: CSVVAREKLFF; cdr3_nt: TGCAGCGTTGTTGCTAGGGAAAAACTGTTTTTT
v_call: TRBV9; j_call: TRBJ2-2; clone_size: NA; d_call: NA; cdr3_aa: CASSVQQGGELFF; cdr3_nt: TGTGCCAGCAGCGTCCAGCAGGGCGGGGAGCTGTTTTTT
v_call: TRBV12-5; j_call: TRBJ1-5; clone_size: NA; d_call: TRBD1; cdr3_aa: CASGLVSGGQGVRNQPQHF; cdr3_nt: TGTGCTAGTGGTTTGGTATCCGGAGGCCAGGGGGTGAGAAATCAGCCCCAGCATTTT
v_call: TRBV7-3; j_call: TRBJ2-3; clone_size: once; d_call: NA; cdr3_aa: CASSLFGRAHTSTDTQYF; cdr3_nt: TGTGCCAGCAGCTTATTCGGGCGGGCTCATACTAGCACAGATACGCAGTATTTT
v_call: TRBV5-1; j_call: TRBJ2-2; clone_size: NA; d_call: TRBD1; cdr3_aa: CASSSSGTANTGELFF; cdr3_nt: TGCGCCAGCAGCTCGTCCGGGACAGCGAACACCGGGGAGCTGTTTTTT
v_call: TRBV2; j_call: TRBJ1-1; clone_size: NA; d_call: NA; cdr3_aa: CASSARQNTEAFF; cdr3_nt: TGTGCCAGCAGTGCCAGACAGAACACTGAAGCTTTCTTT
v_call: TRBV5-1; j_call: TRBJ1-2; clone_size: NA; d_call: NA; cdr3_aa: CASSTNPANYGYTF; cdr3_nt: TGCGCCAGCAGCACGAATCCGGCTAACTATGGCTACACCTTC
v_call: TRBV9; j_call: TRBJ1-1; clone_size: NA; d_call: NA; cdr3_aa: CASSVGGVRTEAFF; cdr3_nt: TGTGCCAGCAGCGTAGGGGGGGTAAGGACTGAAGCTTTCTTT
v_call: TRBV6-1; j_call: TRBJ1-1; clone_size: NA; d_call: NA; cdr3_aa: CASSASGVNTEAFF; cdr3_nt: TGTGCCAGCAGCGCCTCAGGTGTGAACACTGAAGCTTTCTTT
v_call: TRBV7-6; j_call: TRBJ1-4; clone_size: NA; d_call: NA; cdr3_aa: CASSPSEGEKLFF; cdr3_nt: TGTGCCAGCAGCCCGTCAGAGGGTGAAAAACTGTTTTTT
v_call: TRBV7-8; j_call: TRBJ2-5; clone_size: NA; d_call: NA; cdr3_aa: CASSLGGRASETQYF; cdr3_nt: TGTGCCAGCAGCTTAGGAGGTCGGGCTAGCGAGACCCAGTACTTC
v_call: TRBV12-1; j_call: TRBJ2-7; clone_size: NA; d_call: NA; cdr3_aa: CASSFGPSRNEQYF; cdr3_nt: TGTGCCAGCAGCTTTGGTCCTAGCAGGAACGAGCAGTACTTC
v_call: TRBV30; j_call: TRBJ2-7; clone_size: NA; d_call: NA; cdr3_aa: CAWSEQGSYEQYF; cdr3_nt: TGTGCCTGGAGTGAACAGGGCTCCTACGAGCAGTACTTC
v_call: TRBV7-2; j_call: TRBJ1-5; clone_size: NA; d_call: NA; cdr3_aa: CASSLVPNNQPQHF; cdr3_nt: TGTGCCAGCAGCTTAGTCCCAAACAATCAGCCCCAGCATTTT
v_call: TRBV7-6; j_call: TRBJ2-3; clone_size: NA; d_call: NA; cdr3_aa: CASSAAADTQYF; cdr3_nt: TGTGCCAGCAGTGCTGCAGCAGATACGCAGTATTTT
v_call: TRBV7-9; j_call: TRBJ1-2; clone_size: NA; d_call: NA; cdr3_aa: CASSLGALRSYGYTF; cdr3_nt: TGTGCCAGCAGCTTGGGGGCCTTGAGGAGCTATGGCTACACCTTC